What follows are 2 T cell receptor beta chains derived from one specimen sequenced in a study of Graves' ophthalmopathy and Graves' hyperthyroidism. Transcripts of RNA were the source for amplifying TCR beta CDR3 regions. The library came from an HTBI-primed first-round RT-PCR and a second-round multiplex PCR. Using its own MiXCR run on the multiplex PCR reads, TCRdb lists one record per CDR3 protein. This repertoire shows 200,000 to 250,000 distinct CDR3 sequences, around 50% found once; its top ten account for roughly half. Material for sequencing was peripheral blood. The receptors here all came from an adult man with Graves' ophthalmopathy.

The chain carries TRBV19 and TRBJ1-1; D remains ambiguous. CDR1 is LNHDA and CDR2 is SQIVND in the germline V gene (reference sequence). V lost 7 bases, J lost 3 bases, and 6 bases lay in between. The CDR3 is 11 amino acids. The CDR3 sequence: CASTGYTEAFF. CDR3 nucleotide sequence: TGTGCCAGTACGGGGTACACTGAAGCTTTCTTT.

The chain uses TRBV6-1 and TRBJ2-7, with a tentative D call TRBD1 (6 bases). Germline assignment: CDR1 MNHNS and CDR2 SASEGT. CDR3 length: 15 residues. The germline V and J ends were trimmed by 3 bases and 1 base, with 13 bases remaining between them. CDR3 loop: CASSEPGQASYEQYF. DNA for the CDR3: TGTGCCAGCAGTGAGCCGGGACAAGCTTCCTACGAGCAGTACTTC.